The 18 T cell receptor beta chains in this list originate from one sample, sequenced in a study of blood T cell repertoires in COVID-19. Only in-frame clones appear in the TCRdb table, and some are missing; sequencing was by immunoSEQ multiplex PCR. The sample holds approximately 150,000 clones, roughly 84% seen once. Sequences were obtained from PBMCs or T cells enriched from blood (not recorded which). These receptors were obtained from a man between 65 and 85 years old who had been exposed to COVID-19.

The genes are TRBV4-1 and TRBJ2-1; maybe TRBD2 (6 bases). The V gene lost 4 bases and the J gene lost 7 bases, with 17 bases spanning the gap. The CDR3 runs to 15 residues. CDR1 and CDR2 from the germline V gene are MGHRA and YSYEKL. CDR3 DNA: TGCGCCAGCAGCCGTGACACAGCGGGCAATAATGAGCAGTTCTTC. Translating it yields CASSRDTAGNNEQFF.

The chain carries TRBV9 and TRBJ2-5, with 15 bases lining up with TRBD2. The CDR3 covers 16 residues. Germline CDR1 and CDR2: SGDLS and YYNGEE. Trimming cost V 6 bases and J 5 bases; bases outside gene matches: 8. This CDR3 reads CASTGLAGGPGETQYF. CDR3 in DNA: TGTGCCAGCACCGGACTAGCGGGAGGGCCGGGGGAGACCCAGTACTTC.

This chain joins TRBV10-3 and TRBJ2-7; 8 bases align to TRBD2. The CDR3 is 15 amino acids. Looked up from germline, CDR1 is ENHRY and CDR2 is SYGVKD. Trimming removed 0 bases from V and 3 bases from J; junction bases left unmatched: 4. In nucleotides, the CDR3 is TGTGCCATCAGTGAGTCATTCGGGAGGGTCTACGAGCAGTACTTC. It codes for CAISESFGRVYEQYF.

CDR3 in amino acids: CASSLRDRPYEQYF. The CDR3, as DNA: TGTGCCAGCAGTTTACGGGACAGGCCCTACGAGCAGTACTTC. The chain uses TRBV28 and TRBJ2-7, with 8 nucleotides matching TRBD1. The CDR3 has 14 amino acids. Germline assignment: CDR1 MDHEN and CDR2 SYDVKM. Trimming cost V 2 bases and J 2 bases; bases outside gene matches: 2.

The V call is TRBV5-4, the J call TRBJ1-1; unclear D gene. The CDR3 is made up of 14 amino acids. CDR1 is SGHNT and CDR2 is YYREEE in the germline V gene (reference sequence). V was shortened by 2 bases and J by 3 bases, with 11 bases between the two germline ends. The CDR3 DNA reads TGTGCCAGCAGCTTATCGGGCGGGGACACTGAAGCTTTCTTT. Protein sequence: CASSLSGGDTEAFF.

CDR3 nucleotides: TGTGCCAGCAGCTTGTCCGGGACTACTCAGTACTTC. Protein product: CASSLSGTTQYF. The chain links TRBV7-2 to TRBJ2-7; 7 nucleotides line up with TRBD2. This CDR3 comprises 12 residues. The trim removed 3 bases at V and 10 bases at J, leaving 6 bases unmatched. CDR1 is SGHTA, CDR2 FQGNSA, per germline.

The V and J genes are TRBV5-4 and TRBJ2-7; D is ambiguous. V was trimmed by 1 base and J by 0 bases, leaving 11 bases between them. CDR3 size: 15 residues. Germline CDR1 is SGHNT and CDR2 is YYREEE (reference sequence). CDR3 protein: CASSLNSQPSYEQYF. In nucleotides, the CDR3 is TGTGCCAGCAGCTTGAACAGTCAACCCTCCTACGAGCAGTACTTC.

The chain uses TRBV3-1 (or the pseudogene TRBV3-2) and TRBJ1-6, with D possibly matching TRBD1 (6 bases). Trimming stripped 6 bases from V and 6 bases from J, with 15 bases between. This CDR3 has 15 amino acids. Germline V gene data show CDR1 as LGHDT and CDR2 as YNNKEL (reference sequence). CDR3 amino acids: CASRSTGTGNSPLHF. CDR3 sequence (DNA): TGTGCCAGCAGGTCAACAGGGACGGGTAATTCACCCCTCCACTTT.

The chain uses TRBV5-4 and TRBJ2-7, with unresolved D. Between the trimmed V and J ends, which lost 0 bases and 0 bases, there was a span of 7 bases. CDR1 is SGHNT and CDR2 is YYREEE in the germline V gene (reference sequence). The length of the CDR3 is 14 residues. The CDR3 is CASSLGPNSYEQYF. CDR3 in DNA: TGTGCCAGCAGCTTGGGCCCTAACTCCTACGAGCAGTACTTC.

This chain connects TRBV4-3 to TRBJ2-7; 8 bases line up with TRBD2. CDR3 length: 16 residues. CDR1 LGHNA and CDR2 YSLEER come from the germline V gene. J gave up 9 bases and V 1 base, and 14 bases lay outside the gene matches. The CDR3 region is CASSQGQGRAGVGQYF. CDR3 DNA: TGCGCCAGCAGCCAAGGTCAAGGCCGAGCGGGAGTAGGGCAGTACTTC.

This chain connects TRBV7-2 to TRBJ2-5; 9 bases fit TRBD2. The trim removed 1 base at V and 2 bases at J, leaving 8 bases unmatched. Germline values: CDR1 SGHTA, CDR2 FQGNSA. This CDR3 spans 17 amino acids. The CDR3 here is CASSLVRLAGLQETQYF. The CDR3 DNA sequence: TGTGCCAGCAGCTTAGTAAGGCTAGCGGGATTACAAGAGACCCAGTACTTC.

The J gene is TRBJ2-5, the V gene TRBV5-5; D uncertain. The length of the CDR3 is 15 residues. The germline CDR1 and CDR2 sequences are SGHKS and YYEKEE (reference sequence). Trimming stripped 0 bases from V and 2 bases from J, with 11 bases between. Here the CDR3 DNA reads TGTGCCAGCAGCTTGGGTTTAACAGTTCAAGAGACCCAGTACTTC. This gives the protein CASSLGLTVQETQYF.

The chain employs TRBV2 and TRBJ1-6, with a possible D match to TRBD1 (6 bases). The CDR3 sequence is 14 residues long. Trimming left V 4 bases short and J 7 bases short, with 11 bases between. The V gene's germline CDR1 is SNHLY and CDR2 FYNNEI. The CDR3 DNA sequence: TGTGCCAGCAGTGCGCAGGGACACAATTCACCCCTCCACTTT. Protein: CASSAQGHNSPLHF.

This clone occurred a few times. The V gene is TRBV7-8, the J gene TRBJ1-1, with 7 bases fitting TRBD1. This CDR3 is built from 16 residues. CDR1 SGHVS and CDR2 FQNEAQ come from the germline V gene. V lost 6 bases to trimming and J lost 3 bases; unmatched junction nucleotides: 13. This CDR3 is CASSFSPRQGDTEAFF. CDR3 sequence (DNA): TGTGCCAGCAGTTTCTCGCCCAGACAGGGTGACACTGAAGCTTTCTTT.

There are many counts of this clone. V usage is TRBV6-2 or TRBV6-3 and J usage is TRBJ2-7, with 8 bases matching TRBD2. With V trimmed by 2 bases and J by 0 bases, 0 bases remained unmatched. The CDR3 consists of 14 residues. The V gene's germline CDR1 is MNHEY and CDR2 SVGEGT. In DNA, the CDR3 is TGTGCCAGCAGTTACGGGACTAGCTCCTACGAGCAGTACTTC. This codes for CASSYGTSSYEQYF.

CDR3 region: CSAGHNYGYTF. Here the CDR3 DNA reads TGCAGTGCGGGGCATAACTATGGCTACACCTTC. V is TRBV20-1 and J is TRBJ1-2; possible D gene TRBD1, 5 bases. Germline V gene data show CDR1 as DFQATT and CDR2 as SNEGSKA (reference sequence). The CDR3 totals 11 residues. Trimming shortened V by 6 bases and J by 1 base, and 6 bases separated the two germline ends.

The V call is TRBV20-1, the J call TRBJ2-1; 7 nucleotides match TRBD2. Trimming took 6 bases from V and 7 from J; bases not matched to a gene: 3. Per germline, CDR1 DFQATT and CDR2 SNEGSKA (reference sequence). CDR3 length: 11 amino acids. The CDR3 protein is CSARLANEQFF. CDR3 DNA: TGCAGTGCGAGACTAGCAAATGAGCAGTTCTTC.

The CDR3 coding sequence is TGTGCCAGCAGCCTCCCCCAGGGTTACCAAGAGACCCAGTACTTC. Translation gives CASSLPQGYQETQYF. V usage is TRBV11-2 and J usage is TRBJ2-5, with a weak D call TRBD1 (5 bases). The CDR3 has 15 amino acids. The germline V gene has CDR1 SGHAT and CDR2 FQNNGV. V dropped 5 bases and J dropped 0 bases, with 13 bases sitting between them.